These T cell receptor beta chains were read from a single sample in a study of blood T cell repertoires in COVID-19. The method was immunoSEQ multiplex PCR; TCRdb's version includes in-frame clones alone and lacks a portion of them. The table records 100,000 to 150,000 clones, more than 85% of them present only once. The sample comprised peripheral blood. These TCRs come from a man aged 50 to 60 with COVID-19, enrolled during active disease. CDR3s leave out the opening cysteine and the closing phenylalanine or tryptophan. The D gene is left open where the match is weak.

TRBJ2-2 TRBV6-5 . AGSTENTGELF
TRBJ2-5 TRBV5-1 TRBD2 ASSIPSGRAQETQY
TRBJ2-5 TRBV12-3/TRBV12-4 . ASSLRRGETQY
TRBJ2-7 TRBV6-2/TRBV6-3 . ASSLRLASSEQY
TRBJ1-6 TRBV4-3 . ASSRDTTNSPLH
TRBJ2-1 TRBV5-1 TRBD2 ASSLAGHNEQF
TRBJ1-1 TRBV5-6 TRBD1 ASSLGLRDSEAF
TRBJ1-4 TRBV7-2 . ASSRSAGREEKLF
TRBJ2-2 TRBV7-2 TRBD2 ASSLASGSTGELF
TRBJ1-1 TRBV6-5 TRBD1 ASKQGDTEAF
TRBJ1-1 TRBV5-4 . ASSSAGWQFTEAF
TRBJ1-3 TRBV6-2/TRBV6-3 TRBD1 ASSRTGKAGNTIY
TRBJ2-2 TRBV3-1/TRBV3-2 . ASSQFGGKNTGELF
TRBJ2-1 TRBV6-2/TRBV6-3 . ASSYSSSSYNEQF
TRBJ1-2 TRBV3-1/TRBV3-2 TRBD1 ASSQAGTAYGYT
TRBJ2-2 TRBV11-2 TRBD1 ASRLGGADTGELF
TRBJ2-1 TRBV7-3 TRBD2 ASSLGGLAGDNEQF
TRBJ2-1 TRBV6-2/TRBV6-3 TRBD2 ASSFTPGLARNEQF
TRBJ2-1 TRBV3-1/TRBV3-2 . ASSPFRPGDNEQF
TRBJ1-2 TRBV7-2 . ASRSRTGGGGYT
TRBJ2-1 TRBV19 . ASSPQGVNEQF
TRBJ1-1 TRBV7-3 . ASSPQATGSTEAF
TRBJ2-1 TRBV5-1 TRBD1 ASAPGTGKYNEQF
TRBJ1-1 TRBV10-1 . APYHLVHTEAF
TRBJ1-1 TRBV6-2/TRBV6-3 . ASSYSDRLNTEAF
TRBJ1-2 TRBV2 . AARTANYGYT
TRBJ2-1 TRBV12-3/TRBV12-4 . ASSGLTYNEQF
TRBJ2-1 TRBV19 . ATRRGSYNEQF
TRBJ2-7 TRBV4-3 TRBD2 ASSQAASSGAYEQY
TRBJ1-2 TRBV19 . ASSTPRLGGYT
TRBJ2-2 TRBV5-1 . ASSRSAEYTGELF
TRBJ2-3 TRBV19 TRBD1 ASRRGTGGLTDTQY